The clone carrying this TCR beta chain has ten or more counts. The data originate from a study of T cells in Graves' hyperthyroidism and ophthalmopathy. The wider study: Staff took peripheral blood when the initial diagnosis was made, before any treatment began.

Exclusion followed for patients with uncontrolled infection, other autoimmune disease, pregnancy or lactation. What was amplified from RNA transcripts were TCR beta CDR3 regions. The HTBI primer set was used in a first-round RT-PCR of the TCR CDR3. One entry per CDR3 protein results from TCRdb running MiXCR on the multiplex PCR reads. This sample yields fewer than 450,000 distinct CDR3 sequences, of which approximately 17% are seen a single time; about 38% belongs to the top ten. The CDR3 extends over 10 amino acids. V shed 8 bases and J shed 7 bases, with 6 bases lying between them. The chain has TRBV12-3 or TRBV12-4 and TRBJ2-1; no reliable D call. The TCR was taken from a man in his late teens or twenties with Graves' ophthalmopathy. Sequencing was performed on blood. CDR3 nucleotide sequence: TGTGCCAGCGCTGTGAATGAGCAGTTCTTC. Translation gives CASAVNEQFF.